The rows below give T cell receptor beta chains drawn from one sample of a study of CD8 T cells in Susac syndrome. TCRdb reprocessed the immunoSEQ multiplex PCR reads with MiXCR, giving one entry per CDR3 protein. Among approximately 220,000 distinct CDR3 sequences listed, approximately 90% were seen once. Sample: CD8+ T cells from PBMCs. All receptors come from a human donor with multiple sclerosis. Each CDR3 is given with its conserved first and last residue. Fields, in order: V gene, J gene, clone size, D gene, CDR3 length, CDR3 protein, CDR3 DNA. A D gene is named only where the DNA matches it firmly. Not every row has a clone size; where given, it reads once, few, many or a size class.

v_call: TRBV6-5
j_call: TRBJ2-3
clone_size: few
d_call: -
cdr3_length: 12
cdr3_aa: CASSQGSDTQYF
cdr3_nt: TGTGCCAGCAGTCAGGGGTCAGATACGCAGTATTTT

v_call: TRBV18
j_call: TRBJ2-1
clone_size: -
d_call: -
cdr3_length: 12
cdr3_aa: CASSPLRPEQFF
cdr3_nt: TGTGCCAGCTCACCACTTCGGCCCGAGCAGTTCTTC

v_call: TRBV12-3/TRBV12-4
j_call: TRBJ2-7
clone_size: once
d_call: TRBD2
cdr3_length: 20
cdr3_aa: CASNNREQEAPGTRSYEQYF
cdr3_nt: TGTGCCAGCAACAACAGAGAACAGGAGGCCCCCGGGACTAGATCCTACGAGCAGTACTTC

v_call: TRBV6-5
j_call: TRBJ2-7
clone_size: -
d_call: TRBD2
cdr3_length: 15
cdr3_aa: CASSYSTSGVYEQYF
cdr3_nt: TGTGCCAGCAGTTACTCGACTAGCGGGGTCTACGAGCAGTACTTC

v_call: TRBV6-5
j_call: TRBJ1-3
clone_size: -
d_call: -
cdr3_length: 15
cdr3_aa: CASSYRQRSGNTIYF
cdr3_nt: TGTGCCAGCAGTTACCGCCAGCGCTCTGGAAACACCATATATTTT

v_call: TRBV5-6
j_call: TRBJ1-1
clone_size: -
d_call: TRBD1
cdr3_length: 14
cdr3_aa: CASSIGTGATEAFF
cdr3_nt: TGTGCCAGCAGCATTGGGACAGGGGCCACTGAAGCTTTCTTT

v_call: TRBV30
j_call: TRBJ2-7
clone_size: once
d_call: -
cdr3_length: 13
cdr3_aa: CAWIAGSPGEQYF
cdr3_nt: TGTGCCTGGATAGCCGGGTCCCCGGGCGAGCAGTACTTC

v_call: TRBV29-1
j_call: TRBJ2-5
clone_size: -
d_call: TRBD2
cdr3_length: 18
cdr3_aa: CSGNLGTSGVSHPETQYF
cdr3_nt: TGCAGCGGTAATTTGGGGACTAGCGGAGTTTCCCATCCAGAGACCCAGTACTTC

v_call: TRBV29-1
j_call: TRBJ2-7
clone_size: -
d_call: -
cdr3_length: 12
cdr3_aa: CSVLGRPYEQYF
cdr3_nt: TGCAGCGTTCTCGGTCGGCCCTACGAGCAGTACTTC

v_call: TRBV6-2/TRBV6-3
j_call: TRBJ2-7
clone_size: -
d_call: -
cdr3_length: 13
cdr3_aa: CASSLSSRYEQYF
cdr3_nt: TGTGCCAGCAGTTTGTCTAGCCGCTACGAGCAGTACTTC

v_call: TRBV10-3
j_call: TRBJ2-1
clone_size: -
d_call: TRBD2
cdr3_length: 14
cdr3_aa: CAIYSGGPYNEQFF
cdr3_nt: TGTGCCATCTATAGCGGGGGACCGTACAATGAGCAGTTCTTC

v_call: TRBV7-2
j_call: TRBJ2-3
clone_size: -
d_call: -
cdr3_length: 14
cdr3_aa: CASSLKRSTDTQYF
cdr3_nt: TGTGCCAGCAGCTTAAAGAGAAGCACAGATACGCAGTATTTT

v_call: TRBV12-3/TRBV12-4
j_call: TRBJ2-7
clone_size: -
d_call: -
cdr3_length: 13
cdr3_aa: CASSGERTYEQYF
cdr3_nt: TGTGCCAGCTCGGGGGAGAGGACCTACGAGCAGTACTTC

v_call: TRBV2
j_call: TRBJ1-2
clone_size: once
d_call: -
cdr3_length: 14
cdr3_aa: CASTEDSSAGGYTF
cdr3_nt: TGTGCCAGCACTGAGGACAGTTCTGCTGGAGGCTACACCTTC

v_call: TRBV5-6
j_call: TRBJ2-1
clone_size: -
d_call: -
cdr3_length: 15
cdr3_aa: CASSLGGDSYNEQFF
cdr3_nt: TGTGCCAGCAGCTTGGGGGGGGACTCCTACAATGAGCAGTTCTTC

v_call: TRBV29-1
j_call: TRBJ1-2
clone_size: -
d_call: -
cdr3_length: 11
cdr3_aa: CSVLTGGGYTF
cdr3_nt: TGCAGCGTTCTGACTGGGGGGGGCTACACCTTC

v_call: TRBV14
j_call: TRBJ2-7
clone_size: once
d_call: -
cdr3_length: 15
cdr3_aa: CASSSRQSHYWEQYF
cdr3_nt: TGTGCCAGCAGCAGTCGACAGTCGCATTATTGGGAGCAGTACTTC

v_call: TRBV9
j_call: TRBJ2-3
clone_size: -
d_call: TRBD2
cdr3_length: 16
cdr3_aa: CASSVPAGGPTDTQYF
cdr3_nt: TGTGCCAGCAGCGTCCCTGCGGGGGGGCCTACAGATACGCAGTATTTT

v_call: TRBV12-3/TRBV12-4
j_call: TRBJ2-5
clone_size: -
d_call: -
cdr3_length: 18
cdr3_aa: CASSLTRRGQGGTETQYF
cdr3_nt: TGTGCCAGCAGTTTAACAAGGCGAGGGCAGGGCGGGACGGAGACCCAGTACTTC

v_call: TRBV29-1
j_call: TRBJ2-5
clone_size: -
d_call: TRBD2
cdr3_length: 14
cdr3_aa: CSVELAGEQETQYF
cdr3_nt: TGCAGCGTTGAGCTAGCGGGCGAACAAGAGACCCAGTACTTC

v_call: TRBV5-6
j_call: TRBJ1-1
clone_size: -
d_call: -
cdr3_length: 14
cdr3_aa: CASSLGIGNTEAFF
cdr3_nt: TGTGCCAGCAGCTTAGGTATCGGGAACACTGAAGCTTTCTTT

v_call: TRBV19
j_call: TRBJ2-7
clone_size: -
d_call: -
cdr3_length: 15
cdr3_aa: CASSIGSGISYEQYF
cdr3_nt: TGTGCCAGTAGTATCGGGAGCGGAATCTCCTACGAGCAGTACTTC

v_call: TRBV4-3
j_call: TRBJ1-1
clone_size: -
d_call: TRBD1
cdr3_length: 15
cdr3_aa: CASSQGQGAVTEAFF
cdr3_nt: TGCGCCAGCAGCCAGGGACAGGGGGCGGTAACTGAAGCTTTCTTT

v_call: TRBV6-1
j_call: TRBJ2-1
clone_size: -
d_call: -
cdr3_length: 12
cdr3_aa: CASSVTGDEQFF
cdr3_nt: TGTGCCAGCAGTGTGACGGGGGATGAGCAGTTCTTC

v_call: TRBV5-6
j_call: TRBJ2-3
clone_size: -
d_call: TRBD2
cdr3_length: 12
cdr3_aa: CASSFTSGGQYF
cdr3_nt: TGTGCCAGCAGCTTCACTAGCGGGGGACAGTATTTT

v_call: TRBV7-9
j_call: TRBJ2-2
clone_size: -
d_call: -
cdr3_length: 14
cdr3_aa: CASSLAVAPGELFF
cdr3_nt: TGTGCCAGCAGCTTAGCGGTCGCTCCCGGGGAGCTGTTTTTT

v_call: TRBV6-2/TRBV6-3
j_call: TRBJ1-2
clone_size: -
d_call: -
cdr3_length: 12
cdr3_aa: CASSYGTFGYTF
cdr3_nt: TGTGCCAGCAGTTACGGGACATTCGGCTACACCTTC

v_call: TRBV3-1
j_call: TRBJ2-1
clone_size: -
d_call: TRBD2
cdr3_length: 19
cdr3_aa: CASSRLALAGASSYNEQFF
cdr3_nt: TGTGCCAGCAGCCGACTAGCACTAGCGGGGGCCAGCTCCTACAATGAGCAGTTCTTC

v_call: TRBV4-1
j_call: TRBJ1-5
clone_size: -
d_call: -
cdr3_length: 17
cdr3_aa: CASSQDGFTYSNQPQHF
cdr3_nt: TGCGCCAGCAGCCAAGATGGCTTCACCTATAGCAATCAGCCCCAGCATTTT

v_call: TRBV6-5
j_call: TRBJ1-2
clone_size: -
d_call: -
cdr3_length: 13
cdr3_aa: CASSYGAGYGYTF
cdr3_nt: TGTGCCAGCAGTTACGGGGCGGGCTATGGCTACACCTTC

v_call: TRBV25-1
j_call: TRBJ1-6
clone_size: once
d_call: TRBD1
cdr3_length: 15
cdr3_aa: CASSEQGAYNSPLHF
cdr3_nt: TGTGCCAGCAGTGAACAGGGGGCATATAATTCACCCCTCCACTTT

v_call: TRBV4-1
j_call: TRBJ1-1
clone_size: -
d_call: -
cdr3_length: 14
cdr3_aa: CASSQGDGDTEAFF
cdr3_nt: TGCGCCAGCAGCCAAGGGGACGGGGACACTGAAGCTTTCTTT

v_call: TRBV6-5
j_call: TRBJ1-1
clone_size: -
d_call: TRBD1
cdr3_length: 12
cdr3_aa: CATRQGTTEAFF
cdr3_nt: TGTGCCACCCGACAGGGTACCACTGAAGCTTTCTTT

v_call: TRBV29-1
j_call: TRBJ2-1
clone_size: -
d_call: -
cdr3_length: 11
cdr3_aa: CSLAGVYEQFF
cdr3_nt: TGCAGCCTTGCTGGTGTGTATGAGCAGTTCTTC

v_call: TRBV13
j_call: TRBJ2-7
clone_size: once
d_call: TRBD2
cdr3_length: 16
cdr3_aa: CASSLGTSVITGEQYF
cdr3_nt: TGTGCCAGCAGCCTCGGGACTAGCGTTATCACCGGCGAGCAGTACTTC

v_call: TRBV30
j_call: TRBJ1-1
clone_size: -
d_call: TRBD1
cdr3_length: 16
cdr3_aa: CAWSPLGGTDYTEAFF
cdr3_nt: TGTGCCTGGAGCCCTCTGGGAGGGACAGATTACACTGAAGCTTTCTTT

v_call: TRBV27
j_call: TRBJ2-1
clone_size: -
d_call: -
cdr3_length: 14
cdr3_aa: CASSRESPYNEQFF
cdr3_nt: TGTGCCAGCAGCCGGGAGTCCCCCTACAATGAGCAGTTCTTC

v_call: TRBV7-6
j_call: TRBJ2-7
clone_size: -
d_call: TRBD2
cdr3_length: 18
cdr3_aa: CASSPPIGTSGSSLEQYF
cdr3_nt: TGTGCCAGCAGCCCCCCCATCGGGACTAGCGGGAGTTCTCTCGAGCAGTACTTC

v_call: TRBV10-3
j_call: TRBJ1-2
clone_size: -
d_call: -
cdr3_length: 12
cdr3_aa: CAIKETDYGYTF
cdr3_nt: TGTGCCATCAAAGAGACGGACTATGGCTACACCTTC

v_call: TRBV9
j_call: TRBJ2-1
clone_size: -
d_call: TRBD2
cdr3_length: 16
cdr3_aa: CASSGAGRSSYNEQFF
cdr3_nt: TGTGCCAGCAGCGGAGCGGGGAGAAGCTCCTACAATGAGCAGTTCTTC

v_call: TRBV3-1
j_call: TRBJ2-3
clone_size: -
d_call: -
cdr3_length: 15
cdr3_aa: CASSQRVADTDTQYF
cdr3_nt: TGTGCCAGCAGCCAGAGGGTAGCGGACACAGATACGCAGTATTTT

v_call: TRBV11-2
j_call: TRBJ2-7
clone_size: -
d_call: -
cdr3_length: 13
cdr3_aa: CASTRTDFYEQYF
cdr3_nt: TGTGCCAGCACCCGGACAGATTTTTACGAGCAGTACTTC

v_call: TRBV20-1
j_call: TRBJ2-1
clone_size: -
d_call: -
cdr3_length: 15
cdr3_aa: CSAKGPPHLYNEQFF
cdr3_nt: TGCAGTGCTAAGGGACCACCCCATTTATACAATGAGCAGTTCTTC

v_call: TRBV20-1
j_call: TRBJ2-1
clone_size: -
d_call: -
cdr3_length: 11
cdr3_aa: CSGWSYNEQFF
cdr3_nt: TGCAGTGGCTGGTCCTACAATGAGCAGTTCTTC

v_call: TRBV9
j_call: TRBJ2-5
clone_size: -
d_call: -
cdr3_length: 14
cdr3_aa: CASSVDPGVETQYF
cdr3_nt: TGTGCCAGCAGCGTAGATCCAGGGGTGGAGACCCAGTACTTC

v_call: TRBV19
j_call: TRBJ2-7
clone_size: -
d_call: TRBD2
cdr3_length: 13
cdr3_aa: CASSRGLVYEQYF
cdr3_nt: TGTGCCAGTAGTCGGGGACTAGTCTACGAGCAGTACTTC

v_call: TRBV4-3
j_call: TRBJ2-1
clone_size: -
d_call: -
cdr3_length: 14
cdr3_aa: CASSQPGELGEQFF
cdr3_nt: TGCGCCAGCAGCCAACCCGGGGAGCTGGGTGAGCAGTTCTTC

v_call: TRBV5-4
j_call: TRBJ2-7
clone_size: -
d_call: -
cdr3_length: 14
cdr3_aa: CASSSPAETYEQYF
cdr3_nt: TGTGCCAGCAGCTCCCCGGCAGAAACCTACGAGCAGTACTTC

v_call: TRBV11-2
j_call: TRBJ2-7
clone_size: -
d_call: TRBD2
cdr3_length: 14
cdr3_aa: CASSFGGRAYEQYF
cdr3_nt: TGTGCCAGCAGCTTCGGCGGGAGGGCCTACGAGCAGTACTTC

v_call: TRBV29-1
j_call: TRBJ2-7
clone_size: once
d_call: -
cdr3_length: 11
cdr3_aa: CSVEDSLDRYF
cdr3_nt: TGCAGCGTTGAAGATAGTCTAGATCGGTACTTC

v_call: TRBV12-3/TRBV12-4
j_call: TRBJ1-1
clone_size: -
d_call: -
cdr3_length: 12
cdr3_aa: CASSSLRDGAFF
cdr3_nt: TGTGCCAGCAGTTCGCTCCGGGACGGAGCTTTCTTT

v_call: TRBV27
j_call: TRBJ1-6
clone_size: -
d_call: TRBD1
cdr3_length: 17
cdr3_aa: CASTEGADTLDNSPLHF
cdr3_nt: TGTGCCAGCACCGAGGGGGCGGACACCCTGGATAATTCACCCCTCCACTTT

v_call: TRBV4-1
j_call: TRBJ2-1
clone_size: -
d_call: -
cdr3_length: 15
cdr3_aa: CASRFAGGGNNEQFF
cdr3_nt: TGCGCCAGCAGGTTCGCGGGCGGGGGCAACAATGAGCAGTTCTTC

v_call: TRBV11-2
j_call: TRBJ1-1
clone_size: -
d_call: -
cdr3_length: 15
cdr3_aa: CASSPSWVADTEAFF
cdr3_nt: TGTGCCAGCAGCCCTAGCTGGGTGGCGGACACTGAAGCTTTCTTT